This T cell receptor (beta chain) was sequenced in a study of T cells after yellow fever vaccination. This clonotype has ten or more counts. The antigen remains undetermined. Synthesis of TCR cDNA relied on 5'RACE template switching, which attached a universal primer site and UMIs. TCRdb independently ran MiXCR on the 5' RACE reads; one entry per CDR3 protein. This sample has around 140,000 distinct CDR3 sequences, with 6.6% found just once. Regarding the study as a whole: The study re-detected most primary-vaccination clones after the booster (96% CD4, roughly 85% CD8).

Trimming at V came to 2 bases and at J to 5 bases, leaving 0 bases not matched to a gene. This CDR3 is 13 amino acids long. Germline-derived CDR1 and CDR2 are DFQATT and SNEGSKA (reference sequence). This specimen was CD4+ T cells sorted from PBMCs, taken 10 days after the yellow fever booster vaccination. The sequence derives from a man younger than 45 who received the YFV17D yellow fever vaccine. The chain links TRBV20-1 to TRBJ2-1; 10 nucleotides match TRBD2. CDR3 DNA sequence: TGCAGTGCTAGAAGCGGGAGGGACAATGAGCAGTTCTTC. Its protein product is CSARSGRDNEQFF.